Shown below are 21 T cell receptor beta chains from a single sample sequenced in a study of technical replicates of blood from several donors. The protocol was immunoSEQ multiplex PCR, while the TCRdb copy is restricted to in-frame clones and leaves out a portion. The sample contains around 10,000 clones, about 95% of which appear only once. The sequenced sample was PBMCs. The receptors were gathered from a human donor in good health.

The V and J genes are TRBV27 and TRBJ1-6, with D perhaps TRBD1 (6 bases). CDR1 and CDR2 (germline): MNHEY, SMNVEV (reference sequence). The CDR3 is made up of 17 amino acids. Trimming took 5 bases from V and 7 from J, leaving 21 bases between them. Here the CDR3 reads CASSRMFDGTKNSPLHF. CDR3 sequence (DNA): TGTGCCAGCAGTCGGATGTTTGACGGGACAAAGAATTCACCCCTCCACTTT.

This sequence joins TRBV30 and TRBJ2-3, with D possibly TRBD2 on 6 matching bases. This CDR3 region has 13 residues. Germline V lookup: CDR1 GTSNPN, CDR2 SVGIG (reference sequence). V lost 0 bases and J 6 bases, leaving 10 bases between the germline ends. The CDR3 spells CAWSVSRGDTQYF. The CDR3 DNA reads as TGTGCCTGGAGTGTAAGCCGGGGGGATACGCAGTATTTT. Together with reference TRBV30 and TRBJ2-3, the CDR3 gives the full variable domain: SQTIHQWPATLVQPVGSPLSLECTVEGTSNPNLYWYRQAAGRGLQLLFYSVGIGQISSEVPQNLSASRPQDRQFILSSKKLLLSDSGFYLCAWSVSRGDTQYFGPGTRLTVL.

The DNA of the CDR3 is TGTGCCAGCAGTCCACTAGCGGGAGCCCCAGATACGCAGTATTTT. The encoded protein is CASSPLAGAPDTQYF. This rearrangement joins TRBV7-3 to TRBJ2-3; TRBD2 matches 11 bases. Germline trimming cut 6 bases from V and 4 bases from J; bases unmatched to any gene: 6. Germline V gene data show CDR1 as SGHTA and CDR2 as FQGTGA. The CDR3 sequence is 15 residues long.

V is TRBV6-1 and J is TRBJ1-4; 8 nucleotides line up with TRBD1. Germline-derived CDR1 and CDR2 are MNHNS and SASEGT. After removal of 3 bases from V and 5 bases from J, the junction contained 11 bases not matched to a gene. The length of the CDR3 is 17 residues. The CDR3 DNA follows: TGTGCCAGCAGTGAGGTTCGTGACAGGGGCAAAAATGAAAAACTGTTTTTT. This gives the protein CASSEVRDRGKNEKLFF.

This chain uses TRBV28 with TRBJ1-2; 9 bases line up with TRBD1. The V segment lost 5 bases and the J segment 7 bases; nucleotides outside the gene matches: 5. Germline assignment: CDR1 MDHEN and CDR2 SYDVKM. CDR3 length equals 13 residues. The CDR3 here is CASSKQGAGGYTF. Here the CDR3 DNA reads TGTGCCAGCAGTAAACAGGGGGCGGGTGGCTACACCTTC.

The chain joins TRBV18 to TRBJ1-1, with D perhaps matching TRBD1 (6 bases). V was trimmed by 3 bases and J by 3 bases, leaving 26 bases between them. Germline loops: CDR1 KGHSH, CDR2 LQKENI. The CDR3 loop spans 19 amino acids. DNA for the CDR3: TGTGCCAGCTCACCCCAACTACCGGGACACTCAGGAAGGGACACTGAAGCTTTCTTT. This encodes CASSPQLPGHSGRDTEAFF.

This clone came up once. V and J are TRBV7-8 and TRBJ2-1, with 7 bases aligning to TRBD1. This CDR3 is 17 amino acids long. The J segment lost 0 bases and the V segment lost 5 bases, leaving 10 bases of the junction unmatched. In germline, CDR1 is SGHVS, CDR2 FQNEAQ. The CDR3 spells CASSLGTAASSYNEQFF. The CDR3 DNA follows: TGTGCCAGCAGCCTCGGGACAGCGGCGAGCTCCTACAATGAGCAGTTCTTC.

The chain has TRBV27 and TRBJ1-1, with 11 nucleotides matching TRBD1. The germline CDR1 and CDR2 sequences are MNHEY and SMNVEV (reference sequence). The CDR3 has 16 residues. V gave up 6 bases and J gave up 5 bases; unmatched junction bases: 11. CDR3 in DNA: TGTGCCAGCAGGACCGGGACAGGGGGTAGTAGTACTGAAGCTTTCTTT. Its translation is CASRTGTGGSSTEAFF.

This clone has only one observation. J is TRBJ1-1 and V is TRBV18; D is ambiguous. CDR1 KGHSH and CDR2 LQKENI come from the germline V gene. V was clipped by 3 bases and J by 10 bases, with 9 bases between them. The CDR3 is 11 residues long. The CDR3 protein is CASSPNRVAFF. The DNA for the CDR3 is TGTGCCAGCTCACCGAATCGAGTAGCTTTCTTT.

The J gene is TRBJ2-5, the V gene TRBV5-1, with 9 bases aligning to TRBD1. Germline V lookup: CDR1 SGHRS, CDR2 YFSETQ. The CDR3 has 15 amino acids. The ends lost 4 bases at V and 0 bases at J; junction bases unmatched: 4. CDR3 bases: TGCGCCAGCAGCCAGGGACAGGGATACCAAGAGACCCAGTACTTC. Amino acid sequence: CASSQGQGYQETQYF.

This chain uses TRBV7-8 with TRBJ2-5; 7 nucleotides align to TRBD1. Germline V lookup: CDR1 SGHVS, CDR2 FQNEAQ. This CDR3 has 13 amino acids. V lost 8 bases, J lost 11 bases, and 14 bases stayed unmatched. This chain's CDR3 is CASRTNEGGLQYF. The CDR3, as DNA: TGTGCCAGCCGGACGAATGAAGGGGGCCTTCAGTACTTC.

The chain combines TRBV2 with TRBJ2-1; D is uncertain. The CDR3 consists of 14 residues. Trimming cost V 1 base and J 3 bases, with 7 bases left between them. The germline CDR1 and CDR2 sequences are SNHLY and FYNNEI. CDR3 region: CASSEGVDYNEQFF. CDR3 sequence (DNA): TGTGCCAGCAGTGAAGGTGTAGACTACAATGAGCAGTTCTTC.

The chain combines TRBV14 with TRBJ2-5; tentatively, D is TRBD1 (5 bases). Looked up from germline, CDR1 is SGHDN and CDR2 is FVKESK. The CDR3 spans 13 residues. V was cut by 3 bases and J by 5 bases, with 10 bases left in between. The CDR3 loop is CASSHGRAETQYF. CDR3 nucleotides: TGTGCCAGCAGCCATGGCAGGGCCGAGACCCAGTACTTC.

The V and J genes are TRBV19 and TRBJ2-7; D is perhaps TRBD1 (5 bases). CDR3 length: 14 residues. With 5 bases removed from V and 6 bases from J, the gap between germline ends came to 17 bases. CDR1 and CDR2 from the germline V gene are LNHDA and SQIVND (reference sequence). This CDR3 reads CASSRSPGLGEQYF. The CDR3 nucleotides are TGTGCCAGTAGTCGGTCTCCAGGGCTTGGCGAGCAGTACTTC.

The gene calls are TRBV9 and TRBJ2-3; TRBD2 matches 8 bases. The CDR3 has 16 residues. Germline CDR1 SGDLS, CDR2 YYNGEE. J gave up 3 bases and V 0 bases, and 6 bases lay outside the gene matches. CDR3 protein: CASSVGSLAETDTQYF. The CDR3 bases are TGTGCCAGCAGCGTAGGGTCACTAGCGGAGACAGATACGCAGTATTTT.

In nucleotides, the CDR3 is TGTGCCAGCAGCCCGACAGTGATGAACACTGAAGCTTTCTTT. It codes for CASSPTVMNTEAFF. The gene calls are TRBV2 and TRBJ1-1; tentative D call: TRBD1 (5 bases). Germline CDR1 is SNHLY and CDR2 is FYNNEI. V lost 6 bases and J 0 bases, leaving 11 bases between the germline ends. This CDR3 has 14 residues.

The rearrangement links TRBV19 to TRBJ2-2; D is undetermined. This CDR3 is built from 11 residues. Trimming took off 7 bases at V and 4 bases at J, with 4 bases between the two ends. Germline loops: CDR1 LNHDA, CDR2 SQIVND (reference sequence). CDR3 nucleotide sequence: TGTGCCAGTACTAGCACCGGGGAGCTGTTTTTT. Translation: CASTSTGELFF.

Here the CDR3 reads CASSQDGTQGPRRSGDTIYF. DNA for the CDR3: TGCGCCAGCAGCCAAGATGGGACACAGGGGCCTAGGCGGTCCGGGGACACCATATATTTT. The V call is TRBV4-1, the J call TRBJ1-3, with TRBD1 matching 7 bases. The trim removed 0 bases at V and 8 bases at J, leaving 22 bases unmatched. Looked up from germline, CDR1 is MGHRA and CDR2 is YSYEKL. The CDR3 spans 20 residues.

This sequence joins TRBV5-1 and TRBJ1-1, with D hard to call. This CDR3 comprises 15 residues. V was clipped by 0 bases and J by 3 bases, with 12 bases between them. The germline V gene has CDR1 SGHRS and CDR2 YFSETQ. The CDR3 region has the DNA TGCGCCAGCAGCTTGGCACGCTTAGGAGACACTGAAGCTTTCTTT. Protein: CASSLARLGDTEAFF.

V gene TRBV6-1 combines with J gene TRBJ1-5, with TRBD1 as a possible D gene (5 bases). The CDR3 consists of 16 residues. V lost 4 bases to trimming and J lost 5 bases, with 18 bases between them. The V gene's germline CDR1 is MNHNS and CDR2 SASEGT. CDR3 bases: TGTGCCAGCAGTGCGGCGGGGAGGGGTGGATATCAGCCCCAGCATTTT. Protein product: CASSAAGRGGYQPQHF.

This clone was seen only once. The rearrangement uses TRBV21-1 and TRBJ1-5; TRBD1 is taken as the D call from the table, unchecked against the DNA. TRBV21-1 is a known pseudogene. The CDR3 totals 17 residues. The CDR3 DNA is TGTGCCAGCAGCAAAGCAAGTCAGGACAGGGAAAATCAGCCCCAGCATTTT. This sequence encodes CASSKASQDRENQPQHF.